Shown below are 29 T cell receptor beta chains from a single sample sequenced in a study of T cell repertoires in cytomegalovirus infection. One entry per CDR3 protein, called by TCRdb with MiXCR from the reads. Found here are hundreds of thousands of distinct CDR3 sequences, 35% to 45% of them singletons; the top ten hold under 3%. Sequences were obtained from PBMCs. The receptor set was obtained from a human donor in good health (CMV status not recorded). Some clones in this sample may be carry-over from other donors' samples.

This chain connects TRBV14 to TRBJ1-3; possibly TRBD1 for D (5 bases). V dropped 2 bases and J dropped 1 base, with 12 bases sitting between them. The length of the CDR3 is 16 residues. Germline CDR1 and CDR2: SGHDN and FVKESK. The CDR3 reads CASSQLGGSSGNTIYF. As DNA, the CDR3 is TGTGCCAGCAGCCAATTGGGGGGTTCGTCTGGAAACACCATATATTTT.

The CDR3 bases are TGTGCCTTTCAGAGGGAAGCTGAAGCTTTCTTT. It specifies CAFQREAEAFF. V gene TRBV30 combines with J gene TRBJ1-1; D unclear. The CDR3 sequence is 11 residues long. Between the trimmed V and J ends, which lost 7 bases and 6 bases, there was a span of 12 bases. Germline lookup yields CDR1 GTSNPN and CDR2 SVGIG (reference sequence).

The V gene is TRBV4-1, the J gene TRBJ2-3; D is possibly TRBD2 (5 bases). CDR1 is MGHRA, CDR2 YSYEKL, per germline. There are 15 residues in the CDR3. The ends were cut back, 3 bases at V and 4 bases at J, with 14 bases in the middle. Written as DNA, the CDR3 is TGCGCCAGCAGCCAGGACTCTAGTGCGGCAGATACGCAGTATTTT. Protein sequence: CASSQDSSAADTQYF.

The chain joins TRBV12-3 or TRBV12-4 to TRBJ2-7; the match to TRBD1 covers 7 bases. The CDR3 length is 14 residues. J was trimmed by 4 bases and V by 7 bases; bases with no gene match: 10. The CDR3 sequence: CASNGRGPGYEQYF. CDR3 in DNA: TGTGCCAGCAACGGAAGGGGGCCCGGTTACGAGCAGTACTTC.

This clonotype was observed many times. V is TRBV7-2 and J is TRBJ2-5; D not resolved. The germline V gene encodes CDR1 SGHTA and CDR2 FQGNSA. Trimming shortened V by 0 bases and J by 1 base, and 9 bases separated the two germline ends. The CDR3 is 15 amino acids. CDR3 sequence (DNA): TGTGCCAGCAGCTTAGCTGGTTTCGGCCAAGAGACCCAGTACTTC. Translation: CASSLAGFGQETQYF. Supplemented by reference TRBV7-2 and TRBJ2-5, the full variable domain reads GAGVSQSPSNKVTEKGKDVELRCDPISGHTALYWYRQSLGQGLEFLIYFQGNSAPDKSGLPSDRFSAERTGGSVSTLTIQRTQQEDSAVYLCASSLAGFGQETQYFGPGTRLLVL.

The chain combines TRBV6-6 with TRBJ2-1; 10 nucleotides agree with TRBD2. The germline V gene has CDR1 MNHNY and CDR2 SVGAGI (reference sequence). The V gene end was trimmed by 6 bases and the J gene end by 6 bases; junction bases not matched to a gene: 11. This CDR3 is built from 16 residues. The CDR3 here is CASSHTLAGALNEQFF. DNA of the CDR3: TGTGCCAGCAGCCACACCCTAGCGGGAGCCCTCAATGAGCAGTTCTTC.

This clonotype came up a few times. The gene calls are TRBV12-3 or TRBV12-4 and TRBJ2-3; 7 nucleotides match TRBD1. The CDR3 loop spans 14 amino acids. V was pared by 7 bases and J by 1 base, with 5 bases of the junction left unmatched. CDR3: CASIGTEGTDTQYF. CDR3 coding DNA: TGTGCCAGCATCGGGACAGAGGGCACAGATACGCAGTATTTT.

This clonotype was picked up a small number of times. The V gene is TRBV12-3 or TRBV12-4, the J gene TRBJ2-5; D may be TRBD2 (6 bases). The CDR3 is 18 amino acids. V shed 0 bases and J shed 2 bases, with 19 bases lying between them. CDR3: CASSLAHGGGVKQETQYF. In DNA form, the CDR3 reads TGTGCCAGCAGTTTAGCCCACGGTGGCGGGGTGAAACAAGAGACCCAGTACTTC.

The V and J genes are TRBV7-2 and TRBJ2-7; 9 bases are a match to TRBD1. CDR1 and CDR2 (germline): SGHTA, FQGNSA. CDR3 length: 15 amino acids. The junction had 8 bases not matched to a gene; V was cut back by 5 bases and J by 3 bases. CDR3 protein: CASSQTGGGIYEQYF. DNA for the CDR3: TGTGCCAGCAGCCAGACAGGGGGGGGGATCTACGAGCAGTACTTC.

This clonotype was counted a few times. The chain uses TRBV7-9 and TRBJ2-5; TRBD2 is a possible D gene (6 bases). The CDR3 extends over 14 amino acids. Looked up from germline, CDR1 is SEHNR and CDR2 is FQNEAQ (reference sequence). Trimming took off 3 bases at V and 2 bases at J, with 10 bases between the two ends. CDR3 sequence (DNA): TGTGCCAGCAGCTTTAGGAGGGAACAAGAGACCCAGTACTTC. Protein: CASSFRREQETQYF.

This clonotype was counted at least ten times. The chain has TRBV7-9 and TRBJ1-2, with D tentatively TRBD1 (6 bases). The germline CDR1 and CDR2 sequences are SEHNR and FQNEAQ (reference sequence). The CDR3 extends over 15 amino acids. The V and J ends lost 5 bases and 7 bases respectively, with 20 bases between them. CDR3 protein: CASSEQGRDGFGYTF. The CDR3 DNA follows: TGTGCCAGCAGCGAACAGGGCCGGGATGGCTTTGGCTACACCTTC.

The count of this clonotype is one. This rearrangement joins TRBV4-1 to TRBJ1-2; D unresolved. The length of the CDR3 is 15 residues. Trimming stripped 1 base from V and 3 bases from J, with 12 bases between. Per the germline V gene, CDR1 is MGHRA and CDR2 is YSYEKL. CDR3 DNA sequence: TGCGCCAGCAGCCAAGGGATCCTCGGCGACTATGGCTACACCTTC. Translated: CASSQGILGDYGYTF.

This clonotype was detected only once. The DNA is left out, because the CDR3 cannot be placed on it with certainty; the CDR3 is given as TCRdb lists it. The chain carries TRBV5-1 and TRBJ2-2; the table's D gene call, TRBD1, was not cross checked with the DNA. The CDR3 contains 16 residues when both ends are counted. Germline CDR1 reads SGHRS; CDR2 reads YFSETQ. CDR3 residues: CASSFGPGSHTGELFF.

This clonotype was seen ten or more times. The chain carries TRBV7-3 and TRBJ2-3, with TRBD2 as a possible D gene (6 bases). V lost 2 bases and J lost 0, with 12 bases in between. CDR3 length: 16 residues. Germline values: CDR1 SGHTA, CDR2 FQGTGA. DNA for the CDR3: TGTGCCAGCAGCTTAGAGCGGGTGGCGAGCACAGATACGCAGTATTTT. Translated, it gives CASSLERVASTDTQYF.

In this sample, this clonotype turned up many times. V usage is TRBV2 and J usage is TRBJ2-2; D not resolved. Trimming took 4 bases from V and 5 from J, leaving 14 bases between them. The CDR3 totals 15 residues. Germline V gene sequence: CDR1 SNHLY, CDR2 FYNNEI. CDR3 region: CASSARAAITGELFF. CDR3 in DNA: TGTGCCAGCAGTGCTAGGGCAGCCATAACCGGGGAGCTGTTTTTT.

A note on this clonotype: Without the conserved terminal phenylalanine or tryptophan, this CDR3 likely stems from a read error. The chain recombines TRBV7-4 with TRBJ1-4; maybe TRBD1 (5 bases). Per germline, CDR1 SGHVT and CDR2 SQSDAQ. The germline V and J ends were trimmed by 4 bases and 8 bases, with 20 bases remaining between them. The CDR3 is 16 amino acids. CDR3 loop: CASSSSGRAGIEKLFL. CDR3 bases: TGTGCCAGCAGCTCGTCGGGTCGGGCAGGGATCGAAAAACTGTTTTTG.

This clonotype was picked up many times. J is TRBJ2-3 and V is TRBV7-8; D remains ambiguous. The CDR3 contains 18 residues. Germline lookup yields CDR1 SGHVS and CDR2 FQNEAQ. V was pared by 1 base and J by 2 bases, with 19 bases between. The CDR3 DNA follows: TGTGCCAGCAGCTTAGAAGGAGCCGCATACACCATCACAGATACGCAGTATTTT. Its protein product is CASSLEGAAYTITDTQYF.

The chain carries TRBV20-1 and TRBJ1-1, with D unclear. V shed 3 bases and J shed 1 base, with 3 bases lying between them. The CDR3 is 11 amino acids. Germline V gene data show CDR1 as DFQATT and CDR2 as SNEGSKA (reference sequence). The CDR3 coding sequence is TGCAGTGCTAGTCGGAACACTGAAGCTTTCTTT. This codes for CSASRNTEAFF.

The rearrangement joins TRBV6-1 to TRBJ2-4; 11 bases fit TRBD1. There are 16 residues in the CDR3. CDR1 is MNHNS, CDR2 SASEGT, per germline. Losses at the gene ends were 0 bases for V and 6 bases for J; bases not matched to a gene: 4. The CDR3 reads CASSEAEGQGGNIQYF. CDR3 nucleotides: TGTGCCAGCAGTGAAGCGGAGGGACAGGGGGGAAACATTCAGTACTTC.

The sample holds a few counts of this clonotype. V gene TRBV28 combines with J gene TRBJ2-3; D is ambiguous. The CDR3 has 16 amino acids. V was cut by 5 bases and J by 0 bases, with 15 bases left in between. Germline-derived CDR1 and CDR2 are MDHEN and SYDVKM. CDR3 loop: CASSPIDTSSTDTQYF. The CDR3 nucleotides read TGTGCCAGCAGTCCCATCGACACCTCTAGCACAGATACGCAGTATTTT.

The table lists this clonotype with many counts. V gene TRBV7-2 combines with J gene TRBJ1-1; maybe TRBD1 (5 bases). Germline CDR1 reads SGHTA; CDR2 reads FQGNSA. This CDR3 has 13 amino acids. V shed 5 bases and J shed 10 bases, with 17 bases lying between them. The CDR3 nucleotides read TGTGCCAGCAGCAGCCGACAGACGGCGGTAGCTTTCTTT. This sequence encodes CASSSRQTAVAFF.

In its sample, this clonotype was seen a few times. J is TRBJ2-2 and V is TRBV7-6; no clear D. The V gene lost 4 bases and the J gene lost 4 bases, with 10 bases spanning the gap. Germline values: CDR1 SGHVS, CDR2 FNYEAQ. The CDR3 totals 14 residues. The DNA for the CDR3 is TGTGCCAGCAGCTCAAGTCCCTTCACCGGGGAGCTGTTTTTT. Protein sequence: CASSSSPFTGELFF.

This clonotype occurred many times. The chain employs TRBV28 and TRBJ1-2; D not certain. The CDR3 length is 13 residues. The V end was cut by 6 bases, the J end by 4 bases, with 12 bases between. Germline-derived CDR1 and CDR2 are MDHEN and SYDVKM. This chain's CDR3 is CASSPHPSYGYTF. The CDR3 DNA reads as TGTGCCAGCAGCCCACACCCTTCCTATGGCTACACCTTC.

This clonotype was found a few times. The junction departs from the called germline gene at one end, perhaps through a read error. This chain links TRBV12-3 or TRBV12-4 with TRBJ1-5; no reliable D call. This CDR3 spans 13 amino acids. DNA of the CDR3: TGTGCCAGCAGCTATAAAGGCGGTCAGCCCCGGCATTTT. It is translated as CASSYKGGQPRHF.

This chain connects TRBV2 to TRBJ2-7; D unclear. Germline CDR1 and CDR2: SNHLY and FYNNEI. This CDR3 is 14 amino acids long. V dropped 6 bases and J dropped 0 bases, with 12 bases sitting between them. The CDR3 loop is CASSVTKSSYEQYF. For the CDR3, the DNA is TGTGCCAGCAGCGTGACAAAGAGCTCCTACGAGCAGTACTTC.

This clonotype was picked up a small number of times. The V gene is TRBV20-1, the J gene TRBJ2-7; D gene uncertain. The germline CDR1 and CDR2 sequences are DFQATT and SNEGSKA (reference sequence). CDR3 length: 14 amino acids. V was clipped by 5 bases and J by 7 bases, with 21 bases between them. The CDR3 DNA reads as TGCAGTGCTCCCACCCGGCTTGGGTTTGGGGAGCAGTACTTC. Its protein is CSAPTRLGFGEQYF.

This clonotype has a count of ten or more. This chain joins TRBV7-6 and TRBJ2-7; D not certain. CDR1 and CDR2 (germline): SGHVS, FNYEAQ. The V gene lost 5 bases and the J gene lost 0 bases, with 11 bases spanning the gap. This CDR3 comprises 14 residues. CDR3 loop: CASSPSDLSYEQYF. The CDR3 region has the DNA TGTGCCAGCAGCCCCAGTGACCTCTCCTACGAGCAGTACTTC.

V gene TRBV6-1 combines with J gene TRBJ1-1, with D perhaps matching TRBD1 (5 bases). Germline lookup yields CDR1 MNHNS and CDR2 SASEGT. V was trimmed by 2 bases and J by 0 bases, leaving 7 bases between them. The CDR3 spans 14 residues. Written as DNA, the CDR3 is TGTGCCAGCAGTGAACCGGGGGTGAACACTGAAGCTTTCTTT. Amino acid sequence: CASSEPGVNTEAFF.

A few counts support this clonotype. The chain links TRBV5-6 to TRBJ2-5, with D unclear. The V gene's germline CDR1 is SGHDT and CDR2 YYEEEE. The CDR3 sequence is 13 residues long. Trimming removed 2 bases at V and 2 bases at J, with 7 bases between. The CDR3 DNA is TGTGCCAGCAGCTTCGACCTTCAAGAGACCCAGTACTTC. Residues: CASSFDLQETQYF. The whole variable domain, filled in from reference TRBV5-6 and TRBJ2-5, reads DAGVTQSPTHLIKTRGQQVTLRCSPKSGHDTVSWYQQALGQGPQFIFQYYEEEERQRGNFPDRFSGHQFPNYSSELNVNALLLGDSALYLCASSFDLQETQYFGPGTRLLVL.